Listed below are T cell receptor beta chains from one sample, sequenced in a study of T cells in Graves' hyperthyroidism and ophthalmopathy. TCRdb passed the multiplex PCR reads through MiXCR, listing each CDR3 protein once. The sample holds around 720,000 distinct CDR3 sequences, roughly 32% seen once. The material sequenced was blood. The source is a middle-aged woman with Graves' hyperthyroidism. CDR3s include the opening cysteine and the closing phenylalanine or tryptophan. D genes are given only for firm matches. Size is omitted from some rows. Given values are once, few, many or a class for expanded clones.

j_call d_call clone_size v_call cdr3_nt cdr3_aa
TRBJ1-4 . many TRBV25-1 TGTGCCAGCAGTGAGGGGGCAGAGATTAATGAAAAACTGTTTTTT CASSEGAEINEKLFF
TRBJ1-1 . many TRBV25-1 TGTGCCAGCAGCTCCGGACCTATTGAAGCTTTCTTT CASSSGPIEAFF
TRBJ2-2 . many TRBV2 TGTGCCAGCAGCAAAAGGCAGGGGAACACCGGGGAGCTGTTTTTT CASSKRQGNTGELFF
TRBJ1-4 TRBD1 . TRBV9 TGTGCCAGCAGCGCCAGACAGGGGAATGAAAAACTGTTTTTT CASSARQGNEKLFF
TRBJ1-1 . . TRBV11-2 TGTGCCACAAGACAAGTAATCATGAACACTGAAGCTTTCTTT CATRQVIMNTEAFF
TRBJ2-6 . few TRBV7-9 TGTGCCAGCAGCTTATATGGCTCTGGGGCCAACGTCCTGACTTTC CASSLYGSGANVLTF
TRBJ1-5 . few TRBV12-3/TRBV12-4 TGTGCCAGCACCCCGGACCCTAATCAGCCCCAGCATTTT CASTPDPNQPQHF
TRBJ2-7 TRBD1 few TRBV6-5 TGTGCCAGCACTCGGGACAGCTCAACCTACGAGCAGTACTTC CASTRDSSTYEQYF
TRBJ1-6 . few TRBV3-2 TGTGCCAGCTCACCACCACAGGGGGCGAATTCACCCCTCCACTTT CASSPPQGANSPLHF
TRBJ1-6 . . TRBV7-4 TGTGCCAGCAGCCCACTCTACAATAATTCACCCCTCCACTTT CASSPLYNNSPLHF
TRBJ2-6 . . TRBV7-9 TGTGCCAGCAGCCACCCTCGCGGGGCCAACGTCCTGACTTTC CASSHPRGANVLTF
TRBJ2-5 . few TRBV6-5 TGTGCCAGCAGCCTGGGACGGTACCAAGAGACCCAGTACTTC CASSLGRYQETQYF
TRBJ1-2 TRBD1 many TRBV20-1 TGCAGTGCTACAGACAGGGGGGTTAGTGGCTACACCTTC CSATDRGVSGYTF
TRBJ1-6 TRBD1 . TRBV19 TGTGCCAGTAGTATCTATGCCGGACAGGGAGATTCACCCCTCCACTTT CASSIYAGQGDSPLHF
TRBJ2-7 TRBD1 few TRBV20-1 TGCAGTGCTAGTTCTGAACAGGGGTATTCCTACGAGCAGTACTTC CSASSEQGYSYEQYF
TRBJ2-7 . . TRBV2 TGTGCCAGCAGTGGGCCTCCTTTTTGGGCGAGCTCCTACGAGCAGTACTTC CASSGPPFWASSYEQYF
TRBJ1-5 . . TRBV7-2 TGTGCCAGCAGCCCCGGGGGGGTAGGGACACCCCAGCATTTT CASSPGGVGTPQHF
TRBJ1-2 . many TRBV7-9 TGTGCCAGCAACCGCGTGAGTCGGGGGAGCTATGGCTACACCTTC CASNRVSRGSYGYTF
TRBJ1-5 TRBD1 . TRBV10-3 TGTGCCATCAGTGAGGGCAGGGACAGCCACTATCAGCCCCAGCATTTT CAISEGRDSHYQPQHF
TRBJ2-7 TRBD1 once TRBV7-8 TGTGCCAGCAGACTCGCTGGGACAGGAGATTCCTACGAGCAGTACTTC CASRLAGTGDSYEQYF
TRBJ2-7 TRBD2 few TRBV9 TGCGCCAGCAGCCCTGGACTAGCGGGAGGGCTCTCCTACGAGCAGTACTTC CASSPGLAGGLSYEQYF
TRBJ2-6 . . TRBV5-1 TGCGCCAGCAGCCACATTTTATCTGACTATGGGGCCAACGTCCTGACTTTC CASSHILSDYGANVLTF
TRBJ1-3 . . TRBV28 TGTGCCAGCAGTACCAGCGGCAGGGCGGACACCATATATTTT CASSTSGRADTIYF
TRBJ1-3 . many TRBV9 TGTGCCAGCAGCTCCGGACAGACACCGGGAAACACCATATATTTT CASSSGQTPGNTIYF
TRBJ2-7 . few TRBV4-2 TGTGCCAGCAGCCAAGTAACTAGCTCCGAGCAGTACTTC CASSQVTSSEQYF
TRBJ2-1 . . TRBV9 TGTGCCAGCAGCGAGGGGGCGGGAGCCTACAATGAGCAGTTCTTC CASSEGAGAYNEQFF
TRBJ1-3 . . TRBV28 TGTGCCACCCGAACCTCATCCTCTGGAAACACCATATATTTT CATRTSSSGNTIYF
TRBJ2-2 . . TRBV20-1 TGCAGTGCTAGAGATTCGAACACCGGGGAGCTGTTTTTT CSARDSNTGELFF
TRBJ1-2 TRBD1 few TRBV20-1 TGCAGTGCCGACGTGGGACAGGGGGACTATGGCTACACCTTC CSADVGQGDYGYTF
TRBJ2-2 . few TRBV6-2/TRBV6-3 TGTGCCAGCATCCGCAGGGACACCGGGGAGCTGTTTTTT CASIRRDTGELFF
TRBJ2-5 TRBD1 . TRBV7-9 TGTGCCAGCAGCTTGGGCAGGGGGCATGAGGGCCAGTACTTC CASSLGRGHEGQYF
TRBJ1-2 . . TRBV7-9 TGCGCCAGCAGCCAACCGGACAGCCCCCAAAACTATGGCTACACCTTC CASSQPDSPQNYGYTF
TRBJ1-5 TRBD1 once TRBV7-2 TGTGCCAGCACCATGGGACAGGGGGGGAAGCCCCAGCATTTT CASTMGQGGKPQHF
TRBJ1-4 . many TRBV6-5 TGTGCCAGCAGTTACTCGCCAAGGGAAAAACTGTTTTTT CASSYSPREKLFF
TRBJ1-4 TRBD1 once TRBV6-1 TGTGCCAGCAGTGAACTTTTTCGGGTGACAGGGGAGGATGAAAAACTGTTTTTT CASSELFRVTGEDEKLFF